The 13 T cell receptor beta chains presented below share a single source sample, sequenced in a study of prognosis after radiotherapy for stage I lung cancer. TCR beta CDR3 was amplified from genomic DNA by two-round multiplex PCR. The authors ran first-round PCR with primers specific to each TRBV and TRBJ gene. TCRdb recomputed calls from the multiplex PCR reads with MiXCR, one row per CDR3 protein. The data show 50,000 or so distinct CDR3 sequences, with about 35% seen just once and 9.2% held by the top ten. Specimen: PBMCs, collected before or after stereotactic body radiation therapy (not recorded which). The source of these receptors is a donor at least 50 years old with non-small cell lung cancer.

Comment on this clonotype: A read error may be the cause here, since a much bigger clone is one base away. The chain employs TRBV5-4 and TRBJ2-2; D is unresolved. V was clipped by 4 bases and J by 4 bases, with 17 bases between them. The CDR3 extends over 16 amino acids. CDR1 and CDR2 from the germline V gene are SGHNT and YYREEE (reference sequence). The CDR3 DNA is TGTGCCAGCAGCCCGGTGCGTCCTCAGAGCACCGGGGAGCTGTTTTTT. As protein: CASSPVRPQSTGELFF. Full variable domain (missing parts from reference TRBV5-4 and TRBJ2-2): ETGVTQSPTHLIKTRGQQVTLRCSSQSGHNTVSWYQQALGQGPQFIFQYYREEENGRGNFPPRFSGLQFPNYSSELNVNALELDDSALYLCASSPVRPQSTGELFFGEGSRLTVL.

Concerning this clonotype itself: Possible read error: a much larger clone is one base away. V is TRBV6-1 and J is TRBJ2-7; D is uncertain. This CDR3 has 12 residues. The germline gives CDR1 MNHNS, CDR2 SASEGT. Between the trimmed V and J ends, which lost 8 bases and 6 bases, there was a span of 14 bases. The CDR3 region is CASSSRTGEQYF. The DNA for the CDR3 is TGTGCCAGCTCGTCACGAACGGGCGAGCAGTACTTC.

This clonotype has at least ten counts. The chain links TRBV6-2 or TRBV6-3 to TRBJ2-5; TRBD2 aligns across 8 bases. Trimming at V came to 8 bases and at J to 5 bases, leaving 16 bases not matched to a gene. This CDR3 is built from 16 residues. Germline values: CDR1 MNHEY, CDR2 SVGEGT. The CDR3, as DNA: TGTGCCAGCTCTTTGACGAGCGGGAGTAGGGTGGAGACCCAGTACTTC. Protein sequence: CASSLTSGSRVETQYF.

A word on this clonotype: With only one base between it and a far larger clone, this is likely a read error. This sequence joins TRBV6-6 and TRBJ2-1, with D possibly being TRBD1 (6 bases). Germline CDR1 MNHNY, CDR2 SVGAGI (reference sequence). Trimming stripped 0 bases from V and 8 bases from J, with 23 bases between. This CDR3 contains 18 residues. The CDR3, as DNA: TGTGCCAGCAGTTACTCGATAGGGACAACACTCCCACGGTATGAGCAGTTCTTC. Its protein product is CASSYSIGTTLPRYEQFF.

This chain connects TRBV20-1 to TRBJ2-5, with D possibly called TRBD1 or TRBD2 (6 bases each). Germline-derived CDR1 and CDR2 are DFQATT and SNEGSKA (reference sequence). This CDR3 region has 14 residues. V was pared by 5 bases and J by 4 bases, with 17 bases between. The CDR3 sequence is CSASPGASGETQYF. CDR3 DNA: TGCAGTGCTTCGCCGGGGGCGAGCGGAGAGACCCAGTACTTC.

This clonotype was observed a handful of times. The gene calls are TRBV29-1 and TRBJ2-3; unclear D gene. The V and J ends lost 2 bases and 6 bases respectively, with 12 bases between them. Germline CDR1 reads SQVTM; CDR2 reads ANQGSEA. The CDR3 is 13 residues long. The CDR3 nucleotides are TGCAGCGTTGAACGAGTGAATAAGGATACGCAGTATTTT. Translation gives CSVERVNKDTQYF.

As DNA, the CDR3 is TGTGCCAGCAGTCGTCGGGGCTCAACTAATGAAAAACTGTTTTTT. Its translation: CASSRRGSTNEKLFF. V gene TRBV27 combines with J gene TRBJ1-4, with D perhaps matching TRBD1 (5 bases). The CDR3 sequence is 15 residues long. V was cut by 5 bases and J by 0 bases, with 10 bases left in between. The germline gives CDR1 MNHEY, CDR2 SMNVEV (reference sequence). Complete variable domain (other parts from reference TRBV27 and TRBJ1-4): EAQVTQNPRYLITVTGKKLTVTCSQNMNHEYMSWYRQDPGLGLRQIYYSMNVEVTDKGDVPEGYKVSRKEKRNFPLILESPSPNQTSLYFCASSRRGSTNEKLFFGSGTQLSVL.

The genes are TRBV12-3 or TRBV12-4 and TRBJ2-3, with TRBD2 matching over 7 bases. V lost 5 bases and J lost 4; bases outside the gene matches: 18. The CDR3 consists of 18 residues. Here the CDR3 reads CASSLRTRGRGSADTQYF. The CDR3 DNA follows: TGTGCCAGCAGTCTCAGGACTAGAGGGAGGGGTTCCGCAGATACGCAGTATTTT.

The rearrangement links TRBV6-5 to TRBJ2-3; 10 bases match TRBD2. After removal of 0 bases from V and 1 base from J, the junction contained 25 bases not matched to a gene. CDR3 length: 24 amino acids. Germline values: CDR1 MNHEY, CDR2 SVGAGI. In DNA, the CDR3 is TGTGCCAGCAGTTACTCGACGCTGGGGATTATTCTAGCGGGAGTGGGGTTCGGCACAGATACGCAGTATTTT. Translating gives CASSYSTLGIILAGVGFGTDTQYF.

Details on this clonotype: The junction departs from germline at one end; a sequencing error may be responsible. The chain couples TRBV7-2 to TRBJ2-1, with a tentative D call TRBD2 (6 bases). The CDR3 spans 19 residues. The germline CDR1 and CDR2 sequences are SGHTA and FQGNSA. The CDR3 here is CASSSQGGCLAETYNERFF. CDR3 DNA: TGTGCCAGCAGCTCCCAGGGCGGTTGTTTAGCGGAAACCTACAATGAGCGGTTCTTC. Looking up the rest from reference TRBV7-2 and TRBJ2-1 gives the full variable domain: GAGVSQSPSNKVTEKGKDVELRCDPISGHTALYWYRQSLGQGLEFLIYFQGNSAPDKSGLPSDRFSAERTGGSVSTLTIQRTQQEDSAVYLCASSSQGGCLAETYNERFFGPGTRLTVL.

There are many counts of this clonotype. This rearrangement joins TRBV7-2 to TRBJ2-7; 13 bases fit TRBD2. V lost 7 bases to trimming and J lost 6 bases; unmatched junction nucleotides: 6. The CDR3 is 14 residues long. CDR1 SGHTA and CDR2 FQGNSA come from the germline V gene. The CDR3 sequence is CASTRTSGSREQYF. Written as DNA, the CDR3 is TGTGCCAGCACCCGGACTAGCGGGAGTCGCGAGCAGTACTTC.

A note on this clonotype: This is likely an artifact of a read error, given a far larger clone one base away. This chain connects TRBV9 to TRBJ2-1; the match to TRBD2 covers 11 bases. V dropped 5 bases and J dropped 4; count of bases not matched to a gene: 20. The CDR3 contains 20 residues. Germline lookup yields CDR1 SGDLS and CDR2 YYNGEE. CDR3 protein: CASSAPRGDRWTSGYNEQFF. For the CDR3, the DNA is TGTGCCAGCAGTGCTCCTCGGGGGGATCGTTGGACTAGCGGGTACAATGAGCAGTTCTTC.

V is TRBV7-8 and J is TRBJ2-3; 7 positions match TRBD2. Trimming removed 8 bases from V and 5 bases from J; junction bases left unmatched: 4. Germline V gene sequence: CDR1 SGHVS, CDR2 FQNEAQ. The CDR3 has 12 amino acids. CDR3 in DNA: TGTGCCAGCTGTGGGAGGGGAGATACGCAGTATTTT. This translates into CASCGRGDTQYF.